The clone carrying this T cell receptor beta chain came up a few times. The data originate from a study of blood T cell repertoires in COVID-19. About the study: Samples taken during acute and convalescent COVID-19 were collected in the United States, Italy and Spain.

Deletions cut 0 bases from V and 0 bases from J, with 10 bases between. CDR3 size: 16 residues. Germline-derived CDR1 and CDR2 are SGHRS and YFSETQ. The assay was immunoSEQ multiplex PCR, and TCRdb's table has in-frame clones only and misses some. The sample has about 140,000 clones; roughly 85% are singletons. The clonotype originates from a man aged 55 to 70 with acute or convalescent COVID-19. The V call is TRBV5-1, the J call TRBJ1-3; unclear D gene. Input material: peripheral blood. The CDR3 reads CASSLEARSSGNTIYF. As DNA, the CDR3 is TGCGCCAGCAGCTTGGAGGCGAGGAGCTCTGGAAACACCATATATTTT.